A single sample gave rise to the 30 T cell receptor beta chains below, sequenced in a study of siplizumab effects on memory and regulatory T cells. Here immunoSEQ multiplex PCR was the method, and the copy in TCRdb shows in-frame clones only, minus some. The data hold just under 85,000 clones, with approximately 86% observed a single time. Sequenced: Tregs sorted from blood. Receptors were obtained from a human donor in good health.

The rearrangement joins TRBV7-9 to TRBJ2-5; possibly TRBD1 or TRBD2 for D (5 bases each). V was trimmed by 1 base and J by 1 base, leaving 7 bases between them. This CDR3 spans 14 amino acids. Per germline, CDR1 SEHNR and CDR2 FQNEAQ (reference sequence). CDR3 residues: CASSLGGTQETQYF. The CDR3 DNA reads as TGTGCCAGCAGCTTAGGGGGGACCCAAGAGACCCAGTACTTC.

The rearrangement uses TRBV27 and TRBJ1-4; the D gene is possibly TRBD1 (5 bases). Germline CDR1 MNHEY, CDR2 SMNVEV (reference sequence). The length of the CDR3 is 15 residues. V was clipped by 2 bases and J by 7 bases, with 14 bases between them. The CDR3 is CASSLKVIGGEKLFF. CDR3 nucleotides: TGTGCCAGCAGTTTAAAAGTGATCGGGGGTGAAAAACTGTTTTTT.

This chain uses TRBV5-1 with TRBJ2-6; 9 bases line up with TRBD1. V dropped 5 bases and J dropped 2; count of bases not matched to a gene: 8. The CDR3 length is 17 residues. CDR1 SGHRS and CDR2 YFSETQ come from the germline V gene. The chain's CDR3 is CASRPGTGYPGANVLTF. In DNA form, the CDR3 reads TGCGCCAGCAGGCCCGGGACAGGGTATCCTGGGGCCAACGTCCTGACTTTC.

The CDR3 bases are TGTGCCATTACACAGGGGGCCCACACCGGGGAGCTGTTTTTT. Its translation: CAITQGAHTGELFF. The V call is TRBV10-3, the J call TRBJ2-2; 9 positions agree with TRBD1. The CDR3 consists of 14 residues. Unmatched junction bases numbered 5, after V lost 9 bases and J lost 3 bases. CDR1 ENHRY and CDR2 SYGVKD come from the germline V gene.

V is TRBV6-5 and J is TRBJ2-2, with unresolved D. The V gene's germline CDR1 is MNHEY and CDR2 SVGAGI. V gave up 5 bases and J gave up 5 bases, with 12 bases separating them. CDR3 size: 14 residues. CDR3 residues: CASSPPHLTGELFF. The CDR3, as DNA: TGTGCCAGCAGTCCTCCGCACCTTACCGGGGAGCTGTTTTTT.

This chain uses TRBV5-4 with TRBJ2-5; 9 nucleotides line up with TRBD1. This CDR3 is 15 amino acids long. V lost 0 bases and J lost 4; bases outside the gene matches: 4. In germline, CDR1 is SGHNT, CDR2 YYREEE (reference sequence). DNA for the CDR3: TGTGCCAGCAGCTTGGAGGCGACAGGGGGAGAGACCCAGTACTTC. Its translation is CASSLEATGGETQYF.

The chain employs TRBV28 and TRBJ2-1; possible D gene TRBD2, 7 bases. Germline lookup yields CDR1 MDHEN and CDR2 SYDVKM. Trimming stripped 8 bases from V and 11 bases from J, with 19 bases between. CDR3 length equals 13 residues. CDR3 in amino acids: CASVGGGQSKQFF. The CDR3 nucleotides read TGTGCCAGCGTTGGGGGGGGCCAGAGTAAGCAGTTCTTC.

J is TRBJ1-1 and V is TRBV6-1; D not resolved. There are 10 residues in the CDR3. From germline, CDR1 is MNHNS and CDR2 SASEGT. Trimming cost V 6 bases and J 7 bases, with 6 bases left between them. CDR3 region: CASSTVEAFF. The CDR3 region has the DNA TGTGCCAGCAGCACGGTTGAAGCTTTCTTT.

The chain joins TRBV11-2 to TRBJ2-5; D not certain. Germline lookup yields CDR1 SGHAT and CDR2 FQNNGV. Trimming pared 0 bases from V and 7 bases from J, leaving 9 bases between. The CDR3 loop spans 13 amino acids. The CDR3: CASSLEYRRTQYF. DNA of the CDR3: TGTGCCAGCAGCTTAGAATACCGAAGGACCCAGTACTTC.

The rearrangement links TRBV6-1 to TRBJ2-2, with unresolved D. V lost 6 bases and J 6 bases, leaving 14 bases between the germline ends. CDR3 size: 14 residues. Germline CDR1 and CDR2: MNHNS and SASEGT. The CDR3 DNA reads TGTGCCAGCAGCGGGTGGACCCTGTCCGGGGAGCTGTTTTTT. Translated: CASSGWTLSGELFF.

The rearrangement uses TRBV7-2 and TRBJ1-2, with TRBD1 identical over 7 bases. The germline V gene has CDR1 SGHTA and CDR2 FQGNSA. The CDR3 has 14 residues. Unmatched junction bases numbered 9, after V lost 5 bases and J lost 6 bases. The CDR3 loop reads CASSPSTGSNGYTF. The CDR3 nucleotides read TGTGCCAGCAGCCCGTCGACAGGGAGTAATGGCTACACCTTC.

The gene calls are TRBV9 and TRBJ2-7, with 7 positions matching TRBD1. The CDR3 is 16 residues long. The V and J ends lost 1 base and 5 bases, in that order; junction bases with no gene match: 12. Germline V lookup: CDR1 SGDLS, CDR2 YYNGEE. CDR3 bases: TGTGCCAGCAGCGTAAGAGTGGGGAGACAGGGCGACGAGCAGTACTTC. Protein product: CASSVRVGRQGDEQYF.

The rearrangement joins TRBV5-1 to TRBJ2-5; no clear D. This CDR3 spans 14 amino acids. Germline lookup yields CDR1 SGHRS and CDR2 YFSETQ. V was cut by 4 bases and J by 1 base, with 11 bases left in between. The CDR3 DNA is TGCGCCAGCAGCCTTGCCGGCTCCCAAGAGACCCAGTACTTC. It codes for CASSLAGSQETQYF. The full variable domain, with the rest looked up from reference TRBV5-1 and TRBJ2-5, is KAGVTQTPRYLIKTRGQQVTLSCSPISGHRSVSWYQQTPGQGLQFLFEYFSETQRNKGNFPGRFSGRQFSNSRSEMNVSTLELGDSALYLCASSLAGSQETQYFGPGTRLLVL.

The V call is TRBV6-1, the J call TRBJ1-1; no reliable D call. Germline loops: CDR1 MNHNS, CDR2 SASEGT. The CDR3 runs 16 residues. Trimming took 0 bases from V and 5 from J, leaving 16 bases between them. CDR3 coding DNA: TGTGCCAGCAGTGAAGCGCTCCCGGGGAGGAGGACTGAAGCTTTCTTT. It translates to CASSEALPGRRTEAFF.

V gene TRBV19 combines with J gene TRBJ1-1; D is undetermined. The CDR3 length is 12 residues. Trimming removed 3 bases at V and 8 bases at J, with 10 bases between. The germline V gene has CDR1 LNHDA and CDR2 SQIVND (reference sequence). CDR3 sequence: CASSMREVEAFF. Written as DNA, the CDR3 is TGTGCCAGTAGTATGAGGGAAGTAGAAGCTTTCTTT.

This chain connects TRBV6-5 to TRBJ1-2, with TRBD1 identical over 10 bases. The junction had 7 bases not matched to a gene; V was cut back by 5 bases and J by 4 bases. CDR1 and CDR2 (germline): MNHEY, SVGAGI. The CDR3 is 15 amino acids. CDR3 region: CASSAPGQGFYGYTF. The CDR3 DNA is TGTGCCAGCAGTGCCCCGGGACAGGGGTTCTATGGCTACACCTTC.

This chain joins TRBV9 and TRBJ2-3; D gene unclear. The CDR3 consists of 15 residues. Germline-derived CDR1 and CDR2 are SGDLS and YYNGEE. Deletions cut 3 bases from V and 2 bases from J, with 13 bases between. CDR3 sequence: CASSERTIHTDTQYF. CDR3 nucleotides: TGTGCCAGCAGCGAACGTACAATCCACACAGATACGCAGTATTTT.

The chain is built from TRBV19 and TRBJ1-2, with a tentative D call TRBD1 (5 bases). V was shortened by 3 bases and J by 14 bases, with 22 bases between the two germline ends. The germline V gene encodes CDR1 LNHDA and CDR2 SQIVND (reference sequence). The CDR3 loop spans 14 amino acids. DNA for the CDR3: TGTGCCAGTAGTATGGGTCCCAGGGCCCCTGCGGTAACCTTC. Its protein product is CASSMGPRAPAVTF.

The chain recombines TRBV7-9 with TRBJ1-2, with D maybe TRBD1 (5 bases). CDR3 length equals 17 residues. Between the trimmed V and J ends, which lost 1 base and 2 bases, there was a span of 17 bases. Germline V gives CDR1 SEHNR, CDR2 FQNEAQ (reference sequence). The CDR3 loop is CASSLGPLQGRNYGYTF. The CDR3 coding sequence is TGTGCCAGCAGCTTAGGTCCCTTGCAGGGTCGGAACTATGGCTACACCTTC.

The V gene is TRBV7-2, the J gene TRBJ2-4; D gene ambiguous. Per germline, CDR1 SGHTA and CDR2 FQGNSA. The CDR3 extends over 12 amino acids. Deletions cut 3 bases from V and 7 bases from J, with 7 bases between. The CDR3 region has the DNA TGTGCCAGCAGCTTGAAGGGCAACATTCAGTACTTC. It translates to CASSLKGNIQYF.

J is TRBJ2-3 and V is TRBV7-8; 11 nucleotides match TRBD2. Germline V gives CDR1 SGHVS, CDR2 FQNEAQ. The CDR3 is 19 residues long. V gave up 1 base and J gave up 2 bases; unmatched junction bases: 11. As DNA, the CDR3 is TGTGCCAGCAGCTTAGTTCAGTTGGGGACTAGCGGCCACACAGATACGCAGTATTTT. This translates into CASSLVQLGTSGHTDTQYF.

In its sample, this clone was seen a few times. CDR3 bases: TGTGCCAGCAGCTCCAGGACTAGCGGGGGTTACGAGCAGTACTTC. This codes for CASSSRTSGGYEQYF. The V gene is TRBV7-2, the J gene TRBJ2-7, with 13 positions matching TRBD2. Germline CDR1 and CDR2: SGHTA and FQGNSA. The ends lost 4 bases at V and 4 bases at J; junction bases unmatched: 4. The CDR3 extends over 15 amino acids.

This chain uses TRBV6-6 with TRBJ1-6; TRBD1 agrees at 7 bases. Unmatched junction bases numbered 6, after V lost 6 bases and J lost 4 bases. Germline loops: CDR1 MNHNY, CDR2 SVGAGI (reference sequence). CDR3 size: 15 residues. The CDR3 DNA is TGTGCCAGCAGATCCCGGGACAGTTATAATTCACCCCTCCACTTT. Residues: CASRSRDSYNSPLHF.

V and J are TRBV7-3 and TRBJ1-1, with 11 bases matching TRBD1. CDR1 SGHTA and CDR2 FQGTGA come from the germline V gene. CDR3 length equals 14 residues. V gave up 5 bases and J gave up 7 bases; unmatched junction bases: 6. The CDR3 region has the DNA TGTGCCAGCAGCCCACGGACAGGGGGCGATGAAGCTTTCTTT. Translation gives CASSPRTGGDEAFF.

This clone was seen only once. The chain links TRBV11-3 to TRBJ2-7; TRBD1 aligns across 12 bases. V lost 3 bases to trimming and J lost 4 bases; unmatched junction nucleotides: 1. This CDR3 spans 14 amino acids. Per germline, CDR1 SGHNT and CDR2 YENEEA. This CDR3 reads CASSLGQGAYEQYF. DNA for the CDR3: TGTGCCAGCAGCTTGGGACAGGGGGCGTACGAGCAGTACTTC.

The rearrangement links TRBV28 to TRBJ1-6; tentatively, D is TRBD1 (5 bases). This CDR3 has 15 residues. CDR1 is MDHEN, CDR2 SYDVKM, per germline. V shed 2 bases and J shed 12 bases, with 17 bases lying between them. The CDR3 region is CASSLSVQGRGPLHF. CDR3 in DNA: TGTGCCAGCAGTTTAAGTGTCCAGGGCCGCGGACCCCTCCACTTT.

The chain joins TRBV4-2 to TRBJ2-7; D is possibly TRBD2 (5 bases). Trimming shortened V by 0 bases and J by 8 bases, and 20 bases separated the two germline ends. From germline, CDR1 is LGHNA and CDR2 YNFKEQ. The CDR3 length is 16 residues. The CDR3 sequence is CASSQDYVVGSTKQYF. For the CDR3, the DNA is TGTGCCAGCAGCCAAGATTATGTGGTAGGGAGTACGAAGCAGTACTTC.

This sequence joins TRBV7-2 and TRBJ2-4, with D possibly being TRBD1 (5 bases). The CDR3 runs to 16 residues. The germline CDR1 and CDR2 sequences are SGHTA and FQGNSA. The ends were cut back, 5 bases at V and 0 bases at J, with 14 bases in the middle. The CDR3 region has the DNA TGTGCCAGCAGCCCAGACAGCATCCTAGCCAAAAACATTCAGTACTTC. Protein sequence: CASSPDSILAKNIQYF.

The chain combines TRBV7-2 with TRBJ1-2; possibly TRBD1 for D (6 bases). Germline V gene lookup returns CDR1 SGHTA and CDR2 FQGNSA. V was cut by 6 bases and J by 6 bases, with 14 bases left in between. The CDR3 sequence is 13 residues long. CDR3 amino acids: CASSWWGGDGYTF. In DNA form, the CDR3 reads TGTGCCAGCAGTTGGTGGGGGGGCGATGGCTACACCTTC. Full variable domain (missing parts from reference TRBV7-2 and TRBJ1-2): GAGVSQSPSNKVTEKGKDVELRCDPISGHTALYWYRQSLGQGLEFLIYFQGNSAPDKSGLPSDRFSAERTGGSVSTLTIQRTQQEDSAVYLCASSWWGGDGYTFGSGTRLTVV.

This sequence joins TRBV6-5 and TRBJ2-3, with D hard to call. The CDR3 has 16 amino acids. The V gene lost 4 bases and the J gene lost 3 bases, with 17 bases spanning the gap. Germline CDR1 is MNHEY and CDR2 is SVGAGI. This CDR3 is CASSSLGGGGTDTQYF. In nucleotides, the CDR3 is TGTGCCAGCAGTTCTCTGGGTGGCGGTGGAACAGATACGCAGTATTTT.